The source of this T cell receptor (beta chain) is a study of post-analysis software for immune sequencing data. Study-level findings and limits: Multiple sclerosis patients showed significantly lower normalized Chao1 diversity than controls did. Relative to controls, patients had about five TRBV segments at higher frequency, with TRBV5-6, TRBV5-1 and TRBV20-1 among these.

The CDR3 has 14 amino acids. Trimming cost V 11 bases and J 6 bases, with 21 bases left between them. Germline V gene lookup returns CDR1 MDHEN and CDR2 SYDVKM. cDNA libraries of TCR beta carried unique molecular identifiers. TCRdb processed the PCR reads anew with MiXCR; each CDR3 protein has one entry. The table has around 160,000 distinct CDR3 sequences, approximately 35% seen once. This clonotype was found a few times. Its antigen is still unknown. The rearrangement joins TRBV28 to TRBJ2-3; tentative D call: TRBD1 (5 bases). This specimen was blood, taken after autologous hematopoietic stem cell transplantation. The clonotype comes from a girl aged 10-17 years with multiple sclerosis. The CDR3 DNA follows: TGTGCCGTGACAGAGGTAGTGTCCGTCGATACGCAGTATTTT. This sequence encodes CAVTEVVSVDTQYF.